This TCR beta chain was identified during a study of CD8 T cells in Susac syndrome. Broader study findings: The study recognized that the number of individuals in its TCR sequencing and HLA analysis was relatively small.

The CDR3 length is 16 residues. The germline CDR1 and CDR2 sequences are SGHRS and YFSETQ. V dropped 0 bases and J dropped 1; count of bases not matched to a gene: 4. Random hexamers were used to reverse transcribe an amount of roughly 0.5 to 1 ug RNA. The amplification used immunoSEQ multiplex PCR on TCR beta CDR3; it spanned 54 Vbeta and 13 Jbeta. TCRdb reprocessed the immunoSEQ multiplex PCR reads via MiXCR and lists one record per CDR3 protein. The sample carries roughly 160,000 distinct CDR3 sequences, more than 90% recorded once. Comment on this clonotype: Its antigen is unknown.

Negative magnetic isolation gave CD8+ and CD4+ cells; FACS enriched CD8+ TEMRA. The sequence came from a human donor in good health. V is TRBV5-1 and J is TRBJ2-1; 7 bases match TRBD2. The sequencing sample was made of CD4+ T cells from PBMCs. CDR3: CASSLVGGESYNEQFF. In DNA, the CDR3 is TGCGCCAGCAGCTTGGTTGGGGGGGAGTCCTACAATGAGCAGTTCTTC.